This TCR beta chain appears in the sequencing data of a study of response to subunit inactivated influenza vaccine. This clonotype has a count of ten or more. One entry per CDR3 protein results from TCRdb running MiXCR on the RT-PCR reads. The table records more than 500,000 distinct CDR3 sequences, about 10% of them present only once. CDR3 size: 14 residues. Per the germline V gene, CDR1 is MNHEY and CDR2 is SVGEGT. V lost 0 bases and J lost 1, with 3 bases in between. These sequences were also reported in another study, on T cells expressing NK-cell markers. That study reports: The authors generated TCR beta cDNA through 5'RACE template switching with UMIs.

This TCR came from a man in his fifties or sixties who received an inactivated influenza vaccine. The sample was PBMCs from blood, taken on the day of vaccination. This rearrangement joins TRBV6-2 or TRBV6-3 to TRBJ2-2; D remains ambiguous. CDR3 sequence reads: CASSYSRNTGELFF. As DNA, the CDR3 is TGTGCCAGCAGTTACTCAAGGAACACCGGGGAGCTGTTTTTT.